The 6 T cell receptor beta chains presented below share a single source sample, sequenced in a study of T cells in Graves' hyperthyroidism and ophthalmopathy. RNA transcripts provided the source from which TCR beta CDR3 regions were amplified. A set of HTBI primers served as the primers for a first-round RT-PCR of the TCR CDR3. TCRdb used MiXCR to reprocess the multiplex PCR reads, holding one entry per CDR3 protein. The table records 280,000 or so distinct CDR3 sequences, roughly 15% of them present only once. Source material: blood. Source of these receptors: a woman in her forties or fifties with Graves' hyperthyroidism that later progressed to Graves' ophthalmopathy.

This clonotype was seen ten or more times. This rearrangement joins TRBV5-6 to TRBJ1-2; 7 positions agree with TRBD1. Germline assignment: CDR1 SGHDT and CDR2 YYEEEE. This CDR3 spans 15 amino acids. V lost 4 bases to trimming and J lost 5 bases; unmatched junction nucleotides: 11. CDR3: CASSPLQGIWYGYTF. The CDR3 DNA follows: TGTGCCAGCAGCCCACTACAGGGGATCTGGTATGGCTACACCTTC.

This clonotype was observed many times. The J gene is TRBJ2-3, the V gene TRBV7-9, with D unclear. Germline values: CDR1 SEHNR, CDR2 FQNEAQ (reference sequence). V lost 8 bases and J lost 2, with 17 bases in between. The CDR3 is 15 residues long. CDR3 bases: TGTGCCAGCCTTGGGGTTGGCGACGCCACAGATACGCAGTATTTT. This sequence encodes CASLGVGDATDTQYF.

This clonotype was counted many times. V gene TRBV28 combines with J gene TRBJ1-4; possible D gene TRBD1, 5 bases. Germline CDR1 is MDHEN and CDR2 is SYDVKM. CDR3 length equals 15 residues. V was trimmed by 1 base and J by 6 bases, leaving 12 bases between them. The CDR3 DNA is TGTGCCAGCAGTTTATATGGGGGATTGGATGAAAAACTGTTTTTT. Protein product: CASSLYGGLDEKLFF. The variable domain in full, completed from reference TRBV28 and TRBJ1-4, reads DVKVTQSSRYLVKRTGEKVFLECVQDMDHENMFWYRQDPGLGLRLIYFSYDVKMKEKGDIPEGYSVSREKKERFSLILESASTNQTSMYLCASSLYGGLDEKLFFGSGTQLSVL.

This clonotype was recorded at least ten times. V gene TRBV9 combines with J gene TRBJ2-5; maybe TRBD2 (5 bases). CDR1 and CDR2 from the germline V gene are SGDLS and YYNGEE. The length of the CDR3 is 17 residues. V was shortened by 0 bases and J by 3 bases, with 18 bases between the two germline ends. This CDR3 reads CASSVARERAGEETQYF. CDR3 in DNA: TGTGCCAGCAGCGTAGCACGGGAACGGGCGGGCGAAGAGACCCAGTACTTC. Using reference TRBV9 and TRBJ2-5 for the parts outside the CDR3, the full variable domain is DSGVTQTPKHLITATGQRVTLRCSPRSGDLSVYWYQQSLDQGLQFLIQYYNGEERAKGNILERFSAQQFPDLHSELNLSSLELGDSALYFCASSVARERAGEETQYFGPGTRLLVL.

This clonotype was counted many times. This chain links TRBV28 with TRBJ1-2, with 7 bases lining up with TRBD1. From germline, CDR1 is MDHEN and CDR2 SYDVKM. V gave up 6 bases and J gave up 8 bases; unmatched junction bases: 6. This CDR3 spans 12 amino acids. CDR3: CASRSQGGGYTF. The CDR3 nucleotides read TGTGCCAGCAGATCTCAGGGGGGCGGCTACACCTTC.

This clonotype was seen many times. The CDR3 region is CASSLAVGNLNEQFF. Here the CDR3 DNA reads TGTGCCAGCTCACTAGCTGTGGGGAACCTAAATGAGCAGTTCTTC. The rearrangement joins TRBV18 to TRBJ2-1; D unclear. This CDR3 spans 15 amino acids. Germline CDR1 is KGHSH and CDR2 is LQKENI. The V gene lost 4 bases and the J gene lost 7 bases, with 17 bases spanning the gap.